The sequence of this TCR beta chain was determined in a study of CD8 T cells in ankylosing spondylitis. Findings of the study overall: Typical of ankylosing spondylitis blood, it appeared, was a TCR beta motif of about eight highly homologous variants. A number of the motif variants had already been described in reactive arthritis synovial fluid and blood. There was reportedly significant enrichment of clones that were disease-linked in matched ankylosing spondylitis synovial fluid.

CDR3 length equals 16 residues. Library preparation for TCR beta used quantitative 5'-RACE with molecular barcodes. TCRdb analysed the 5' RACE reads with MiXCR anew, one entry per CDR3 protein. The data hold fewer than 500,000 distinct CDR3 sequences, with 25% to 30% observed a single time. As for this clonotype: Its antigen is undetermined.

This chain connects TRBV21-1 to TRBJ2-7. TRBV21-1 is a pseudogene locus. Material for sequencing was blood, either unsorted or a sorted T cell fraction (not recorded which). The sequence derives from a male donor with ankylosing spondylitis. The CDR3 DNA is TGTGCCAGCAGTCAAAGCAGTGGGTTGTCATCCTACGAGCAGTACTTC. It codes for CASSQSSGLSSYEQYF.